The TCR beta chain under discussion was sequenced for a study of shared clonotypes between healthy human individuals. Study-level results: In a few donors, around 5.5% of naive CD4 clonotypes appeared in common.

Division of CD4+ cells produced a CD45RA+ naive subset and a CD45RA-negative memory subset. The V end lost 7 bases, the J end lost 0 bases, and 10 bases lay between the germline ends. Germline CDR1 is MNHNS and CDR2 is SASEGT. This CDR3 is 14 amino acids long. Several immunoSEQ plates received, in even portions, the genomic DNA of each subset. Clones were read by immunoSEQ multiplex PCR, and TCRdb kept only the in-frame ones, dropping some. Of fewer than 3 million clones listed, just under 95% were seen once; the top ten hold about 0.41%. With respect to this clone: As yet, its antigen is unknown.

Sequenced input: naive CD4+ T cells from PBMCs. Documented subset: CD45RA+ positively selected. This chain joins TRBV6-1 and TRBJ1-5, with D possibly TRBD1 on 5 matching bases. This receptor was obtained from a young man in good health. Some clones in this sample may be carry-over from other donors' samples. The CDR3 here is CASNRPYSNQPQHF. The CDR3 nucleotides read TGTGCCAGCAACAGGCCCTATAGCAATCAGCCCCAGCATTTT.